This T cell receptor (beta chain) was identified in a study of technical replicates of blood from several donors. Profiled with immunoSEQ multiplex PCR; TCRdb holds only in-frame clones, not every one. In the table there are 60,000 to 85,000 clones, approximately 94% of which are singletons. The CDR3 covers 13 residues. Trimming pared 4 bases from V and 1 base from J, leaving 8 bases between. CDR1 SGDLS and CDR2 YYNGEE come from the germline V gene. The clonotype originates from a human donor in good health. V gene TRBV9 combines with J gene TRBJ1-1; D call uncertain. Sequenced material: T cells isolated from PBMCs. The CDR3 region has the DNA TGTGCCAGCAGCCAAACACCGAACACTGAAGCTTTCTTT. This sequence encodes CASSQTPNTEAFF.